The 20 T cell receptor beta chains below come from one sample, sequenced in a study of blood T cell repertoires in COVID-19. Produced via immunoSEQ multiplex PCR; TCRdb's table is partial and in-frame only. The sample holds approximately 270,000 clones; approximately 89% are singletons and the top ten take roughly 6%. The sample taken for sequencing was peripheral blood. The receptors were sampled from a woman between 25 and 40 years old with COVID-19, enrolled during active disease.

This clone was found once. At one of its ends the junction is not consistent with the germline gene, which may arise from a read error. The chain uses TRBV7-7 and TRBJ2-1; 10 positions match TRBD2. The CDR3 has 16 residues. Germline assignment: CDR1 SSHAT and CDR2 FNYEAQ (reference sequence). The CDR3 protein is CASSPSGLAGDNEQFF. In DNA, the CDR3 is TGTGCTAGCAGCCCCAGCGGGCTAGCGGGAGACAATGAGCAGTTCTTC.

The chain combines TRBV19 with TRBJ2-1, with D perhaps matching TRBD2 (6 bases). CDR1 LNHDA and CDR2 SQIVND come from the germline V gene (reference sequence). The CDR3 has 16 amino acids. The ends were cut back, 3 bases at V and 6 bases at J, with 18 bases in the middle. The CDR3 DNA reads as TGTGCCAGTAGTATTGGGACCTCGGGGGATGGCAATGAGCAGTTCTTC. It codes for CASSIGTSGDGNEQFF.

In this sample, this clone turned up once. This rearrangement joins TRBV7-8 to TRBJ2-7, with 7 positions matching TRBD1. Germline V lookup: CDR1 SGHVS, CDR2 FQNEAQ. V gave up 5 bases and J gave up 3 bases; unmatched junction bases: 10. The CDR3 has 15 amino acids. The CDR3 is CASSPEGASGYEQYV. The CDR3 DNA reads as TGTGCCAGCAGCCCAGAGGGGGCTAGTGGCTACGAGCAGTACGTC.

This chain joins TRBV12-5 and TRBJ1-1; D remains ambiguous. From germline, CDR1 is LGHNT and CDR2 FRNRAP. V lost 4 bases to trimming and J lost 3 bases, with 12 bases between them. The CDR3 runs to 14 residues. Here the CDR3 reads CASGYPAEDTEAFF. CDR3 DNA: TGTGCTAGTGGTTACCCGGCAGAGGACACTGAAGCTTTCTTT.

Turning to this clone: The same CDR3 can be traced to other DNA sequences in this sample. J is TRBJ1-1 and V is TRBV5-1, with 7 bases that match TRBD1. The CDR3 has 13 residues. Germline V gene data show CDR1 as SGHRS and CDR2 as YFSETQ. V lost 4 bases, J lost 1 base, and 1 base stayed unmatched. This CDR3 reads CASSRTGNTEAFF. The DNA for the CDR3 is TGCGCCAGCAGCAGGACAGGGAACACTGAAGCTTTCTTT.

The chain employs TRBV10-3 and TRBJ2-1, with 7 bases lining up with TRBD2. V shed 3 bases, J shed 6 bases, and the junction held 8 bases outside the gene matches. This CDR3 is built from 15 residues. The V gene's germline CDR1 is ENHRY and CDR2 SYGVKD. The CDR3 nucleotides read TGTGCCATCAGTGAAATAGTCTCTAGCGGCAATGAGCAGTTCTTC. As protein: CAISEIVSSGNEQFF.

CDR3 sequence reads: CASSTVRGSYEQYF. The DNA of the CDR3 is TGTGCCAGCAGCACCGTTAGGGGATCCTACGAGCAGTACTTC. V and J are TRBV5-6 and TRBJ2-7; possibly TRBD1 for D (5 bases). This CDR3 comprises 14 residues. The ends were cut back, 4 bases at V and 1 base at J, with 12 bases in the middle. The germline CDR1 and CDR2 sequences are SGHDT and YYEEEE. Complete variable domain (other parts from reference TRBV5-6 and TRBJ2-7): DAGVTQSPTHLIKTRGQQVTLRCSPKSGHDTVSWYQQALGQGPQFIFQYYEEEERQRGNFPDRFSGHQFPNYSSELNVNALLLGDSALYLCASSTVRGSYEQYFGPGTRLTVT.

The chain employs TRBV6-5 and TRBJ2-2, with TRBD2 identical over 11 bases. The CDR3 has 16 residues. The trim removed 0 bases at V and 5 bases at J, leaving 2 bases unmatched. Germline CDR1 MNHEY, CDR2 SVGAGI. The CDR3 DNA sequence: TGTGCCAGCAGTTACTCTAGCGGGGGGGATACCGGGGAGCTGTTTTTT. Protein: CASSYSSGGDTGELFF.

V and J are TRBV6-2 or TRBV6-3 and TRBJ1-5, with D uncertain. V was trimmed by 5 bases and J by 0 bases, leaving 8 bases between them. Germline V gene sequence: CDR1 MNHEY, CDR2 SVGEGT. The CDR3 sequence is 14 residues long. CDR3 coding DNA: TGTGCCAGCAGTAGGAGGCCTAGCAATCAGCCCCAGCATTTT. This gives the protein CASSRRPSNQPQHF.

V usage is TRBV11-3 and J usage is TRBJ2-5, with TRBD1 as a possible D gene (6 bases). Trimming took off 7 bases at V and 5 bases at J, with 11 bases between the two ends. The CDR3 sequence is 12 residues long. Germline lookup yields CDR1 SGHNT and CDR2 YENEEA. The CDR3 nucleotides read TGTGCCAGCACTCAGGGGTTGGAGACCCAGTACTTC. Amino acids: CASTQGLETQYF.

The V and J genes are TRBV11-2 and TRBJ2-1; 11 nucleotides match TRBD2. CDR1 is SGHAT and CDR2 is FQNNGV in the germline V gene. J gave up 6 bases and V 5 bases, and 9 bases lay outside the gene matches. The CDR3 sequence is 16 residues long. In DNA, the CDR3 is TGTGCCAGCAGCGAGAGTAGCGGGAGGGCCGGCAATGAGCAGTTCTTC. Translating it yields CASSESSGRAGNEQFF.

This clone was detected a few times. This sequence joins TRBV4-3 and TRBJ2-3; tentative D call: TRBD2 (6 bases). CDR3 length: 15 amino acids. V lost 3 bases, J lost 0 bases, and 10 bases lay in between. Germline CDR1 reads LGHNA; CDR2 reads YSLEER. Here the CDR3 reads CASSHGRGSTDTQYF. The CDR3 nucleotides are TGCGCCAGCAGCCATGGGCGGGGTAGCACAGATACGCAGTATTTT.

The chain employs TRBV13 and TRBJ2-5, with 13 bases fitting TRBD2. Germline loops: CDR1 PRHDT, CDR2 FYEKMQ (reference sequence). J was trimmed by 2 bases and V by 5 bases; bases with no gene match: 2. This CDR3 has 15 residues. CDR3 sequence reads: CASSRTSGGQETQYF. The CDR3 nucleotides are TGTGCCAGCAGCCGGACTAGCGGGGGTCAAGAGACCCAGTACTTC.

The V call is TRBV13, the J call TRBJ1-2; possible D gene TRBD1, 5 bases. V was pared by 1 base and J by 5 bases, with 8 bases between. The CDR3 consists of 13 residues. From germline, CDR1 is PRHDT and CDR2 FYEKMQ (reference sequence). The CDR3 region has the DNA TGTGCCAGCAGCTTAGTGTCAGGGTATGGCTACACCTTC. Its translation: CASSLVSGYGYTF. The variable domain in full, with the rest retrieved from reference TRBV13 and TRBJ1-2, is AAGVIQSPRHLIKEKRETATLKCYPIPRHDTVYWYQQGPGQDPQFLISFYEKMQSDKGSIPDRFSAQQFSDYHSELNMSSLELGDSALYFCASSLVSGYGYTFGSGTRLTVV.

The chain uses TRBV2 and TRBJ1-1; D is perhaps TRBD1 (5 bases). Germline V lookup: CDR1 SNHLY, CDR2 FYNNEI. V was trimmed by 5 bases and J by 0 bases, leaving 10 bases between them. This CDR3 spans 14 amino acids. This chain's CDR3 is CASSHRFMNTEAFF. The CDR3 DNA reads TGTGCCAGCAGTCACAGGTTTATGAACACTGAAGCTTTCTTT.

This rearrangement joins TRBV9 to TRBJ2-2; a possible D gene is TRBD2 (6 bases). V was trimmed by 0 bases and J by 1 base, leaving 10 bases between them. This CDR3 spans 16 amino acids. Germline lookup yields CDR1 SGDLS and CDR2 YYNGEE. The CDR3 DNA sequence: TGTGCCAGCAGCGTAGGCCAGGGAGGGAACACCGGGGAGCTGTTTTTT. Translated: CASSVGQGGNTGELFF.

A single count supports this clone. The V and J genes are TRBV19 and TRBJ1-2, with TRBD1 matching 12 bases. V was pared by 7 bases and J by 4 bases, with 7 bases of the junction left unmatched. The CDR3 covers 15 residues. Germline CDR1 is LNHDA and CDR2 is SQIVND (reference sequence). CDR3 amino acids: CASTIGTGGLYGYTF. The CDR3 region has the DNA TGTGCCAGTACCATCGGGACAGGGGGCCTCTATGGCTACACCTTC.

This clone was picked up a small number of times. The CDR3 bases are TGTGCCAGCAGCTTATGGAGGTATCAGAGCTCTGGAAACACCATATATTTT. Translation: CASSLWRYQSSGNTIYF. The chain combines TRBV7-9 with TRBJ1-3; the D is unclear. Germline lookup yields CDR1 SEHNR and CDR2 FQNEAQ (reference sequence). This CDR3 is built from 17 residues. The ends were cut back, 2 bases at V and 0 bases at J, with 14 bases in the middle.

The V gene is TRBV6-5, the J gene TRBJ1-3; 11 nucleotides match TRBD1. The CDR3 totals 14 residues. Germline trimming cut 7 bases from V and 9 bases from J; bases unmatched to any gene: 8. From germline, CDR1 is MNHEY and CDR2 SVGAGI. The CDR3 protein is CASTKGQGVTTIYF. The CDR3 DNA reads as TGTGCCAGCACCAAGGGACAGGGGGTGACCACCATATATTTT.

The chain combines TRBV6-5 with TRBJ1-2; 7 nucleotides line up with TRBD1. The ends lost 6 bases at V and 1 base at J; junction bases unmatched: 5. Germline-derived CDR1 and CDR2 are MNHEY and SVGAGI. The CDR3 is 14 residues long. CDR3 bases: TGTGCCAGCAGCTCCGACAGGGATAACTATGGCTACACCTTC. Translating gives CASSSDRDNYGYTF.